This is a list of T cell receptor beta chains from one sample in a study of early T cells in non-severe SARS-CoV-2 infection. From the 5' RACE reads, TCRdb called clonotypes with MiXCR, one entry per CDR3 protein. The repertoire has around 49,000 distinct CDR3 sequences, 11% of them found once; the top ten carry just over 20%. The sample consisted of whole blood. Receptors originate from an adult who was a healthcare worker with PCR-confirmed SARS-CoV-2 infection or an uninfected control (not recorded which). Both conserved end residues are part of each CDR3. D genes are given only for firm matches. Clone size, where shown, is once, few, many, or a class for clones that have expanded.

size: NA; D: TRBD2; J: TRBJ2-3; V: TRBV5-1; CDR3: CASSLAASGDTQYF; DNA: TGCGCCAGCAGCTTGGCGGCTAGCGGAGATACGCAGTATTTT
size: many; D: TRBD1; J: TRBJ2-7; V: TRBV10-2; CDR3: CASQDNSGGKGFLSYEQYF; DNA: TGCGCCAGCCAGGACAATTCAGGGGGCAAGGGGTTCCTATCCTACGAGCAGTACTTC
size: NA; D: NA; J: TRBJ2-6; V: TRBV7-8; CDR3: CASSSLIGHSGANVLTF; DNA: TGTGCCAGCAGCTCCCTAATCGGACACTCTGGGGCCAACGTCCTGACTTTC
size: NA; D: NA; J: TRBJ1-2; V: TRBV7-9; CDR3: CASSFPGVNYGYTF; DNA: TGTGCCAGCAGCTTCCCTGGTGTTAACTATGGCTACACCTTC
size: many; D: TRBD1; J: TRBJ2-7; V: TRBV6-5; CDR3: CASSLPPGTGDTYEQYF; DNA: TGTGCCAGCAGTCTCCCCCCCGGGACAGGGGATACCTACGAGCAGTACTTC
size: few; D: TRBD1; J: TRBJ1-3; V: TRBV12-3/TRBV12-4; CDR3: CASSRGQENTIYF; DNA: TGTGCCAGCAGCCGGGGACAGGAAAACACCATATATTTT
size: many; D: NA; J: TRBJ2-3; V: TRBV29-1; CDR3: CSARALMGTDTQYF; DNA: TGCAGCGCCCGGGCCCTTATGGGGACAGATACGCAGTATTTT
size: many; D: NA; J: TRBJ1-4; V: TRBV20-1; CDR3: CSASFLAVRNEKLFF; DNA: TGCAGTGCTAGCTTCTTGGCAGTCCGCAATGAAAAACTGTTTTTT
size: NA; D: TRBD1; J: TRBJ1-1; V: TRBV28; CDR3: CASNSGYRGTEAFF; DNA: TGTGCCAGCAACTCAGGGTACAGGGGAACTGAAGCTTTCTTT
size: few; D: NA; J: TRBJ1-6; V: TRBV4-3; CDR3: CASSREHSGGNSPLHF; DNA: TGCGCCAGCAGCCGGGAACACTCGGGGGGGAATTCACCCCTCCACTTT
size: many; D: NA; J: TRBJ2-5; V: TRBV5-1; CDR3: CASGRDKETQYF; DNA: TGCGCCAGCGGGCGGGACAAAGAGACCCAGTACTTC
size: many; D: NA; J: TRBJ2-3; V: TRBV6-5; CDR3: CASSYDISTDTQYF; DNA: TGTGCCAGCAGTTACGATATTAGCACAGATACGCAGTATTTT
size: NA; D: NA; J: TRBJ2-1; V: TRBV28; CDR3: CASSQNEQFF; DNA: TGTGCCAGCAGTCAAAATGAGCAGTTCTTC
size: NA; D: TRBD1; J: TRBJ2-1; V: TRBV28; CDR3: CASSLWTGGLGTVF; DNA: TGTGCCAGCAGTTTATGGACAGGGGGCTTGGGGACAGTCTTC
size: few; D: NA; J: TRBJ2-1; V: TRBV18; CDR3: CASSPGSYNEQFF; DNA: TGTGCCAGCTCACCGGGATCCTACAATGAGCAGTTCTTC
size: few; D: TRBD1; J: TRBJ2-7; V: TRBV18; CDR3: CASSQGQGYEQYF; DNA: TGTGCCAGCTCACAGGGACAGGGGTACGAGCAGTACTTC
size: many; D: NA; J: TRBJ2-2; V: TRBV2; CDR3: CASSELTVRQGELFF; DNA: TGTGCCAGCAGTGAGTTAACAGTTAGGCAAGGGGAGCTGTTTTTT
size: few; D: NA; J: TRBJ1-1; V: TRBV6-2/TRBV6-3; CDR3: CASRNGGKGVSEAFF; DNA: TGTGCCAGCAGGAATGGTGGGAAGGGGGTTTCCGAAGCTTTCTTT
size: many; D: NA; J: TRBJ2-7; V: TRBV12-3/TRBV12-4; CDR3: CASSLVWGGEQYF; DNA: TGTGCCAGCAGTTTAGTATGGGGAGGCGAGCAGTACTTC
size: many; D: TRBD2; J: TRBJ2-7; V: TRBV5-1; CDR3: CASSFSGATYEQYF; DNA: TGCGCCAGCAGCTTTAGCGGGGCCACCTACGAGCAGTACTTC
size: many; D: TRBD2; J: TRBJ2-7; V: TRBV6-5; CDR3: CASSYGAGGIAAYEQYF; DNA: TGTGCCAGCAGTTACGGGGCGGGAGGGATTGCGGCCTACGAGCAGTACTTC
size: few; D: NA; J: TRBJ1-1; V: TRBV27; CDR3: CASNPSPSQSPREDTEAFF; DNA: TGTGCCAGCAATCCTTCTCCGAGTCAATCACCTCGGGAGGACACTGAAGCTTTCTTT
size: few; D: NA; J: TRBJ2-3; V: TRBV28; CDR3: CASSLPTRISDTQYF; DNA: TGTGCCAGCAGCCTTCCGACTAGGATTTCAGATACGCAGTATTTT
size: many; D: NA; J: TRBJ1-5; V: TRBV10-3; CDR3: CAISGQENQPQHF; DNA: TGTGCCATCAGTGGACAGGAAAATCAGCCCCAGCATTTT
size: NA; D: TRBD1; J: TRBJ2-3; V: TRBV28; CDR3: CASSLAATGAENTHYF; DNA: TGTGCCAGCAGTTTAGCCGCCACAGGGGCCGAAAATACGCATTATTTT
size: many; D: NA; J: TRBJ1-2; V: TRBV12-3/TRBV12-4; CDR3: CASSFGRTANYGYTF; DNA: TGTGCCAGCAGTTTTGGTAGGACGGCTAACTATGGCTACACCTTC
size: few; D: TRBD1; J: TRBJ2-4; V: TRBV28; CDR3: CASSVGQGNIQYF; DNA: TGTGCCAGCAGTGTGGGACAGGGAAACATTCAGTACTTC